The 4 T cell receptor beta chains below all came from one sample that was sequenced in a study of blood T cell repertoires in COVID-19. TCRdb's copy holds only in-frame clones and misses some; the assay was immunoSEQ multiplex PCR. The sample records just under 90,000 clones, 70% to 90% being singletons. Material: peripheral blood. Receptors were obtained from a man in his 60s with acute or convalescent COVID-19.

The rearrangement joins TRBV7-2 to TRBJ1-6; possibly TRBD1 for D (5 bases). This CDR3 is built from 17 residues. V shed 0 bases and J shed 6 bases, with 15 bases lying between them. Germline lookup yields CDR1 SGHTA and CDR2 FQGNSA. In DNA, the CDR3 is TGTGCCAGCAGCTTAGCGGGACCTAGAGCGGGTAATTCACCCCTCCACTTT. Its translation: CASSLAGPRAGNSPLHF.

V gene TRBV5-1 combines with J gene TRBJ2-7; 8 bases are a match to TRBD2. CDR1 SGHRS and CDR2 YFSETQ come from the germline V gene. The CDR3 runs to 15 residues. Unmatched junction bases numbered 4, after V lost 2 bases and J lost 0 bases. CDR3 sequence: CASSLSGGLSYEQYF. The CDR3 DNA reads TGCGCCAGCAGCTTATCGGGGGGGCTCTCCTACGAGCAGTACTTC.

This chain uses TRBV2 with TRBJ1-6, with 7 bases aligning to TRBD1. The CDR3 spans 14 residues. Trimming cost V 6 bases and J 4 bases; bases outside gene matches: 3. Germline values: CDR1 SNHLY, CDR2 FYNNEI. For the CDR3, the DNA is TGTGCCAGCAGACCGGGACAGTATAATTCACCCCTCCACTTT. Protein sequence: CASRPGQYNSPLHF.

The V and J genes are TRBV3-1 (or the pseudogene TRBV3-2) and TRBJ1-2, with 9 bases that match TRBD1. There are 15 residues in the CDR3. The V gene end was trimmed by 0 bases and the J gene end by 8 bases; junction bases not matched to a gene: 7. CDR1 LGHDT and CDR2 YNNKEL come from the germline V gene (reference sequence). The CDR3 sequence is CASSQEQGAGGGYTF. The CDR3 region has the DNA TGTGCCAGCAGCCAAGAACAGGGGGCAGGAGGAGGCTACACCTTC.